This is a list of T cell receptor beta chains from one sample in a study of immune characterization of retroperitoneal liposarcoma. TCRdb processed the PCR reads anew with MiXCR; each CDR3 protein has one entry. The profile shows roughly 11,000 distinct CDR3 sequences, roughly 26% of them singletons. Source material: tumor tissue. The origin of the receptors is a female donor with retroperitoneal liposarcoma. The CDR3 runs from the conserved cysteine through the conserved F or W. The D gene is left open where the match is weak. Size is stated for part of the rows, as once, few or many counts, or as a class when the clone is expanded.

14	many	TRBV7-2	TRBJ2-1	TRBD2	TGTGCCAGCCGCCCGACTAGCGGGAGTGATGAGCAGTTCTTC	CASRPTSGSDEQFF
16	once	TRBV25-1	TRBJ2-3	TRBD1	TGTGCCAACAGTGATCCAAGGGGGCAAAGCACAGATACGCAGTATTTT	CANSDPRGQSTDTQYF
18	few	TRBV7-8	TRBJ1-2	-	TGTGCCAGCAGCCTGCCGAGGAGGCGGGGTGGGGAGTTGGATGGCTACACCTTC	CASSLPRRRGGELDGYTF
14	-	TRBV19	TRBJ2-2	TRBD1	TGTGCCAGTAGGCCCACAGGGGGCGGCGGGGAGCTGTTTTTT	CASRPTGGGGELFF
14	many	TRBV12-3/TRBV12-4	TRBJ2-5	-	TGTGCCAGCAGACCCCGGACTTCACAGGAGACCCAGTACTTC	CASRPRTSQETQYF
14	few	TRBV10-3	TRBJ2-1	-	TGTGCCATCAGGGAGACAGTTTCCTACAATGAGCAGTTCTTC	CAIRETVSYNEQFF
14	-	TRBV27	TRBJ2-1	TRBD2	TGTGCCAGCAGGGGACTACTCGTTAGTATGGAGCAGTTCTTC	CASRGLLVSMEQFF
15	-	TRBV27	TRBJ2-7	-	TGTGCCAGCAGTTTATCGGGGGGGGCCTACAATGAGCAGTACTTC	CASSLSGGAYNEQYF
14	-	TRBV5-3	TRBJ2-3	TRBD2	TGTGCTTCTCGCGGGGGGGCCAGCACAGATACGCAGTATTTT	CASRGGASTDTQYF
16	-	TRBV27	TRBJ2-5	TRBD1	TGTGCCAGCGGGGTTAACTCAGGGACAGGATGGGAGACCCAGTACTTC	CASGVNSGTGWETQYF
18	-	TRBV6-5	TRBJ2-4	TRBD1	TGTGCCAGCAGGACGGACAGGGGGGAGGCCTTTGCCAAAAACATTCAGTACTTC	CASRTDRGEAFAKNIQYF
13	-	TRBV6-1	TRBJ2-7	-	TGTGCCAGCAAAGGCAATTTGGCTAATGAGCAGTACTTC	CASKGNLANEQYF
13	-	TRBV6-4	TRBJ2-7	TRBD1	TGTGCCAGCAGTGGGGACAGGGGCGACGAGCAGTACTTC	CASSGDRGDEQYF
15	-	TRBV6-5	TRBJ2-3	TRBD2	TGTGCCAGCAGCCCCCAGCGGGGGGGCACAGATACGCAGTATTTT	CASSPQRGGTDTQYF
15	-	TRBV7-2	TRBJ2-7	-	TGTGCCAGCAGCTATCGGGAGAGCCCCTCCTACGAGCAGTACTTC	CASSYRESPSYEQYF